This entry lists 32 T cell receptor beta chains sequenced from one sample in a study of a mutant IDH1 vaccine in newly diagnosed glioma. Using immunoSEQ multiplex PCR, the repertoire was profiled, and TCRdb retains in-frame clones only, with some absent. The data contain under 60,000 clones, about three quarters of them singletons. The time point was: week 47, end of study. Topical imiquimod was applied with each vaccine dose, which held 300 ug of mutant IDH1 20-mer peptide. These receptors lack a known antigen. This specimen consisted of PBMCs, obtained from a glioma patient whose treatment included an IDH1 peptide vaccine. The receptors originated from a woman in her thirties or forties with glioma. Some clones in this sample may be carry-over from other donors' samples.

The J gene is TRBJ2-7, the V gene TRBV4-2; D not certain. The length of the CDR3 is 15 residues. The germline gives CDR1 LGHNA, CDR2 YNFKEQ. The V end was cut by 1 base, the J end by 4 bases, with 14 bases between. Here the CDR3 reads CASSQAWELDYEQYF. The CDR3 DNA is TGTGCCAGCAGCCAAGCTTGGGAACTCGATTACGAGCAGTACTTC.

The CDR3 sequence: CASSTRRATDTQYF. CDR3 DNA: TGTGCCAGCAGCACCCGCCGGGCCACAGATACGCAGTATTTT. V gene TRBV7-2 combines with J gene TRBJ2-3; the D is unclear. The ends were cut back, 5 bases at V and 2 bases at J, with 11 bases in the middle. Germline CDR1 and CDR2: SGHTA and FQGNSA. The CDR3 consists of 14 residues. Complete variable domain (other parts from reference TRBV7-2 and TRBJ2-3): GAGVSQSPSNKVTEKGKDVELRCDPISGHTALYWYRQSLGQGLEFLIYFQGNSAPDKSGLPSDRFSAERTGGSVSTLTIQRTQQEDSAVYLCASSTRRATDTQYFGPGTRLTVL.

The chain recombines TRBV10-2 with TRBJ1-1, with D possibly matching TRBD1 (5 bases). The CDR3 is made up of 13 amino acids. Germline V gene sequence: CDR1 WSHSY, CDR2 SAAADI. The germline V and J ends were trimmed by 6 bases and 7 bases, with 15 bases remaining between them. The chain's CDR3 is CASSELQGGEAFF. CDR3 in DNA: TGCGCCAGCAGCGAGCTCCAGGGAGGTGAAGCTTTCTTT.

The V and J genes are TRBV7-9 and TRBJ2-1; possible D gene TRBD2, 7 bases. V lost 3 bases, J lost 8 bases, and 20 bases lay in between. Germline CDR1 and CDR2: SEHNR and FQNEAQ (reference sequence). The CDR3 length is 16 residues. CDR3 sequence reads: CASSLRGLDGEDEQFF. CDR3 DNA sequence: TGTGCCAGCAGCTTGCGGGGGCTCGACGGGGAGGATGAGCAGTTCTTC.

This sequence joins TRBV6-1 and TRBJ1-2, with a weak D call TRBD1 (5 bases). Germline V lookup: CDR1 MNHNS, CDR2 SASEGT. The CDR3 length is 12 residues. Trimming stripped 4 bases from V and 7 bases from J, with 10 bases between. CDR3 DNA: TGTGCCAGCAGTGTGTCAGGGTTTGGCTACACCTTC. Residues: CASSVSGFGYTF.

V is TRBV2 and J is TRBJ2-7; D might be TRBD2 (5 bases). CDR1 and CDR2 (germline): SNHLY, FYNNEI. The CDR3 is 12 amino acids. The V end lost 4 bases, the J end lost 2 bases, and 6 bases lay between the germline ends. CDR3: CASSVAPYEQYF. As DNA, the CDR3 is TGTGCCAGCAGTGTAGCGCCCTACGAGCAGTACTTC.

This clone has a handful of counts. The V call is TRBV5-4, the J call TRBJ1-1; 9 bases fit TRBD1. The J segment lost 5 bases and the V segment lost 0 bases, leaving 2 bases of the junction unmatched. This CDR3 is built from 14 residues. Germline values: CDR1 SGHNT, CDR2 YYREEE (reference sequence). The CDR3 here is CASSLDRGRTEAFF. CDR3 in DNA: TGTGCCAGCAGCTTGGACAGGGGGCGGACTGAAGCTTTCTTT. Full variable domain (missing parts from reference TRBV5-4 and TRBJ1-1): ETGVTQSPTHLIKTRGQQVTLRCSSQSGHNTVSWYQQALGQGPQFIFQYYREEENGRGNFPPRFSGLQFPNYSSELNVNALELDDSALYLCASSLDRGRTEAFFGQGTRLTVV.

This clone has a handful of counts. This chain connects TRBV10-2 to TRBJ2-2, with D possibly matching TRBD2 (5 bases). V was cut by 6 bases and J by 7 bases, with 15 bases left in between. This CDR3 has 14 residues. In germline, CDR1 is WSHSY, CDR2 SAAADI. CDR3 nucleotides: TGCGCCAGCAGCCCGAACGGGGAAGTCGGGGAGCTGTTTTTT. The encoded protein is CASSPNGEVGELFF.

V gene TRBV21-1 combines with J gene TRBJ2-1; the table names TRBD2, a call not compared with the DNA. TRBV21-1 is an annotated pseudogene. CDR3 length: 17 residues. CDR3 region: CASNLAGVRFAANEQFF. CDR3 nucleotide sequence: TGTGCCAGCAACTTAGCGGGAGTCCGTTTCGCCGCCAATGAGCAGTTCTTC.

The chain combines TRBV7-9 with TRBJ2-3; D remains unclear. Germline V gives CDR1 SEHNR, CDR2 FQNEAQ (reference sequence). This CDR3 has 15 amino acids. V shed 1 base and J shed 1 base, with 9 bases lying between them. The CDR3 DNA reads as TGTGCCAGCAGCTTAGTAGTTAGGGGCACAGATACGCAGTATTTT. This sequence encodes CASSLVVRGTDTQYF.

This clone appeared once. The chain carries TRBV6-6 and TRBJ2-5, with D perhaps TRBD1 (6 bases). Germline V gene sequence: CDR1 MNHNY, CDR2 SVGAGI (reference sequence). Trimming cost V 7 bases and J 0 bases, with 18 bases left between them. The CDR3 is 16 amino acids. CDR3 in amino acids: CASTLPTGSYQETQYF. The CDR3 region has the DNA TGTGCCAGCACCCTCCCAACAGGGTCGTACCAAGAGACCCAGTACTTC.

A few counts support this clone. Here the CDR3 omits its conserved ending phenylalanine or tryptophan, so a read error is the likely source. This rearrangement joins TRBV5-6 to TRBJ1-4; 7 bases map to TRBD1. The CDR3 has 14 residues. Trimming took 4 bases from V and 2 from J; bases not matched to a gene: 2. Per germline, CDR1 SGHDT and CDR2 YYEEEE. CDR3 DNA sequence: TGTGCCAGCAGCATGGACAGGACTAATGAAAAACTGTTTCTT. Amino acid sequence: CASSMDRTNEKLFL.

The chain has TRBV5-8 and TRBJ2-5, with TRBD2 identical over 13 bases. CDR1 and CDR2 (germline): SGHTS, YDEGEE. With 0 bases clipped from V and 5 bases from J, the junction kept 1 base outside the gene matches. This CDR3 region has 15 residues. Here the CDR3 DNA reads TGTGCCAGCAGCTTGGGGGGACTAGCGGGGGAGACCCAGTACTTC. Protein: CASSLGGLAGETQYF.

This clone is a singleton in its sample. The chain carries TRBV19 and TRBJ1-2; D is possibly TRBD1 (5 bases). The CDR3 is 12 residues long. Trimming pared 4 bases from V and 8 bases from J, leaving 11 bases between. Germline CDR1 is LNHDA and CDR2 is SQIVND (reference sequence). DNA for the CDR3: TGTGCCAGTAGTAGGCGGTCAGGGGGCTACACCTTC. Amino acids: CASSRRSGGYTF. The full variable domain, in which reference TRBV19 and TRBJ1-2 provide the parts outside the CDR3, is DGGITQSPKYLFRKEGQNVTLSCEQNLNHDAMYWYRQDPGQGLRLIYYSQIVNDFQKGDIAEGYSVSREKKESFPLTVTSAQKNPTAFYLCASSRRSGGYTFGSGTRLTVV.

CDR3 DNA: TGTGCCAGCAGCCATGTAGGATCAGCGGGGACTAGCACAGATACGCAGTATTTT. Translating gives CASSHVGSAGTSTDTQYF. This chain links TRBV5-6 with TRBJ2-3; 7 bases match TRBD2. CDR1 SGHDT and CDR2 YYEEEE come from the germline V gene. Germline trimming cut 4 bases from V and 0 bases from J; bases unmatched to any gene: 14. The CDR3 runs to 18 residues. Full variable domain (remainder filled in from reference TRBV5-6 and TRBJ2-3): DAGVTQSPTHLIKTRGQQVTLRCSPKSGHDTVSWYQQALGQGPQFIFQYYEEEERQRGNFPDRFSGHQFPNYSSELNVNALLLGDSALYLCASSHVGSAGTSTDTQYFGPGTRLTVL.

This clone has a single count. The chain recombines TRBV29-1 with TRBJ2-1, with TRBD1 matching over 8 bases. J was trimmed by 8 bases and V by 5 bases; bases with no gene match: 8. The CDR3 length is 13 residues. Per germline, CDR1 SQVTM and CDR2 ANQGSEA. The CDR3 protein is CSVPGQGKDEQFF. The CDR3 DNA follows: TGCAGCGTTCCAGGACAGGGTAAGGATGAGCAGTTCTTC.

V usage is TRBV7-8 and J usage is TRBJ1-3; the match to TRBD1 covers 9 bases. This CDR3 has 16 amino acids. CDR1 and CDR2 from the germline V gene are SGHVS and FQNEAQ. Germline trimming cut 1 base from V and 4 bases from J; bases unmatched to any gene: 5. The CDR3 sequence is CASSLGGDRDGNTIYF. Written as DNA, the CDR3 is TGTGCCAGCAGCTTAGGGGGGGACAGGGACGGAAACACCATATATTTT.

The chain joins TRBV19 to TRBJ1-2; tentatively, D is TRBD1 (5 bases). The CDR3 runs 12 residues. CDR1 LNHDA and CDR2 SQIVND come from the germline V gene (reference sequence). V lost 4 bases and J lost 8, with 11 bases in between. The CDR3 loop reads CASSNRPGGYTF. The CDR3 region has the DNA TGTGCCAGTAGTAACAGGCCAGGGGGCTACACCTTC.

The count of this clone is one. This chain links TRBV4-3 with TRBJ2-5, with TRBD2 identical over 11 bases. J gave up 4 bases and V 0 bases, and 4 bases lay outside the gene matches. CDR1 is LGHNA, CDR2 YSLEER, per germline. The CDR3 spans 16 residues. CDR3 sequence reads: CASSQDRLAGRETQYF. CDR3 sequence (DNA): TGCGCCAGCAGCCAAGACCGACTAGCGGGAAGAGAGACCCAGTACTTC.

This clone was found a few times. The rearrangement links TRBV30 to TRBJ1-1; D call uncertain. CDR1 and CDR2 from the germline V gene are GTSNPN and SVGIG (reference sequence). V lost 3 bases and J lost 0, with 14 bases in between. The CDR3 is made up of 15 amino acids. CDR3 nucleotide sequence: TGTGCCTGGAGCCCCTATGGGTTCATGAACACTGAAGCTTTCTTT. It encodes CAWSPYGFMNTEAFF.

This clone appeared a single time. The chain combines TRBV5-1 with TRBJ1-2; 9 nucleotides align to TRBD1. V lost 2 bases to trimming and J lost 6 bases; unmatched junction nucleotides: 2. This CDR3 contains 13 residues. Per the germline V gene, CDR1 is SGHRS and CDR2 is YFSETQ. The CDR3 bases are TGCGCCAGCAGCTTCGGACAGGGGAATGGCTACACCTTC. Translating gives CASSFGQGNGYTF.

The chain joins TRBV13 to TRBJ2-7, with D possibly matching TRBD1 (5 bases). Trimming removed 1 base at V and 5 bases at J, with 6 bases between. Germline assignment: CDR1 PRHDT and CDR2 FYEKMQ (reference sequence). This CDR3 contains 12 residues. The DNA of the CDR3 is TGTGCCAGCAGCTTAGTCAGGGACGAGCAGTACTTC. This codes for CASSLVRDEQYF.

This clone has just a few counts. V and J are TRBV6-5 and TRBJ1-5; 9 nucleotides align to TRBD1. The germline V gene has CDR1 MNHEY and CDR2 SVGAGI. V shed 8 bases, J shed 7 bases, and the junction held 6 bases outside the gene matches. This CDR3 region has 13 residues. The CDR3 protein is CASSRDREQPQHF. For the CDR3, the DNA is TGTGCCAGCTCGAGGGACAGGGAACAGCCCCAGCATTTT.

This chain uses TRBV19 with TRBJ2-2; unclear D gene. The CDR3 covers 15 residues. The germline CDR1 and CDR2 sequences are LNHDA and SQIVND (reference sequence). Trimming took 6 bases from V and 2 from J, leaving 13 bases between them. The CDR3 here is CASRVWGTNTGELFF. DNA for the CDR3: TGTGCCAGTAGAGTGTGGGGAACCAACACCGGGGAGCTGTTTTTT.

This clone was detected only a few times. The J gene is TRBJ1-5, the V gene TRBV7-2; the D is unclear. This CDR3 has 12 residues. Trimming left V 4 bases short and J 7 bases short, with 8 bases between. Looked up from germline, CDR1 is SGHTA and CDR2 is FQGNSA. The CDR3 sequence: CASSWAGQPQHF. The DNA for the CDR3 is TGTGCCAGCAGCTGGGCGGGACAGCCCCAGCATTTT. Together with reference TRBV7-2 and TRBJ1-5, the CDR3 gives the full variable domain: GAGVSQSPSNKVTEKGKDVELRCDPISGHTALYWYRQSLGQGLEFLIYFQGNSAPDKSGLPSDRFSAERTGGSVSTLTIQRTQQEDSAVYLCASSWAGQPQHFGDGTRLSIL.

This chain uses TRBV9 with TRBJ2-1, with D possibly being TRBD2 (7 bases). Trimming shortened V by 0 bases and J by 7 bases, and 14 bases separated the two germline ends. This CDR3 is built from 15 residues. Germline CDR1 reads SGDLS; CDR2 reads YYNGEE. CDR3 nucleotide sequence: TGTGCCAGCAGCGTAGTGGGGGGGCCAAGGAATGAGCAGTTCTTC. Translated: CASSVVGGPRNEQFF.

The chain uses TRBV6-1 and TRBJ1-1; a weak D match, TRBD1 (6 bases). The CDR3 contains 12 residues. Between the trimmed V and J ends, which lost 7 bases and 11 bases, there was a span of 17 bases. Germline values: CDR1 MNHNS, CDR2 SASEGT. The CDR3 nucleotides are TGTGCCAGCAAGGAGAGACAGGTGCGGGCTTTCTTT. Its translation is CASKERQVRAFF.

J is TRBJ1-2 and V is TRBV2; 9 bases fit TRBD1. The CDR3 has 12 residues. V shed 9 bases, J shed 4 bases, and the junction held 3 bases outside the gene matches. Per the germline V gene, CDR1 is SNHLY and CDR2 is FYNNEI. The CDR3 loop is CASGQGFYGYTF. The CDR3 DNA follows: TGTGCCAGTGGACAGGGGTTCTATGGCTACACCTTC.

This clone was seen only once. V gene TRBV7-2 combines with J gene TRBJ2-7; the D call may be TRBD1 or TRBD2 (5 bases each). V was pared by 2 bases and J by 9 bases, with 17 bases between. The CDR3 is made up of 14 amino acids. The germline CDR1 and CDR2 sequences are SGHTA and FQGNSA. CDR3 sequence reads: CASSLTGTGSPQYF. Here the CDR3 DNA reads TGTGCCAGCAGCTTAACGGGAACAGGATCTCCGCAGTACTTC. The whole variable domain, filled in from reference TRBV7-2 and TRBJ2-7, reads GAGVSQSPSNKVTEKGKDVELRCDPISGHTALYWYRQSLGQGLEFLIYFQGNSAPDKSGLPSDRFSAERTGGSVSTLTIQRTQQEDSAVYLCASSLTGTGSPQYFGPGTRLTVT.

The chain employs TRBV5-1 and TRBJ2-5; 7 bases agree with TRBD1. The assigned J gene may be wrong: the sequence end matches TRBJ2-7 better. Germline loops: CDR1 SGHRS, CDR2 YFSETQ. This CDR3 is 15 amino acids long. The DNA for the CDR3 is TGCGCCAGCAGCCCGGGTGGACAGGCGGGCTACGAGCAGTACTTC. It yields the protein CASSPGGQAGYEQYF.

This chain connects TRBV10-3 to TRBJ2-7, with 10 nucleotides matching TRBD2. Germline trimming cut 2 bases from V and 0 bases from J; bases unmatched to any gene: 19. The CDR3 has 21 residues. Germline CDR1 is ENHRY and CDR2 is SYGVKD. CDR3 in amino acids: CAISEGGVPMGTSGASYEQYF. CDR3 nucleotide sequence: TGTGCCATCAGTGAGGGGGGGGTCCCGATGGGAACTAGCGGGGCCTCCTACGAGCAGTACTTC.

The chain recombines TRBV27 with TRBJ1-4, with 9 positions matching TRBD1. CDR1 and CDR2 (germline): MNHEY, SMNVEV (reference sequence). The junction had 9 bases not matched to a gene; V was cut back by 5 bases and J by 8 bases. The CDR3 loop spans 15 amino acids. This chain's CDR3 is CASSTMSGTGEKLFF. CDR3 nucleotide sequence: TGTGCCAGCAGTACGATGTCCGGGACAGGGGAAAAACTGTTTTTT.